This T cell receptor beta chain derives from a study of memory CD4+ T cells and cytomegalovirus serostatus (dated by TCRdb to the late 2010s). With respect to the entire study: The cohort comprised roughly 35 healthy Belgian adults, 9 CMV seropositive and 24 CMV seronegative. CD4+ memory TCRbeta repertoires of a Belgian cohort with known cytomegalovirus serostatus were sequenced in order to replicate a published TCR-based CMV serostatus classifier.

V is shortened by 2 bases, J by 5 bases, and the region joining them spans 10 bases. Counted from cysteine to phenylalanine, this CDR3 has 14 amino acids. Only the CDR3 DNA stays, 42 bases, in frame from base 1. The germline V gene sets CDR1 to SGHRS and CDR2 to YFSETQ. As regards this clone: Its binding antigen is unknown. Per-base quality was not reported, and no clone a single base away is much larger than it.

The study at large found these results: Of more than 150 previously reported CMV-associated TCRbeta sequences, around 67 appeared in the CD4+ memory repertoires, each in one to five individuals. Unlike the original study, which covered naive and memory CD4+ and CD8+ populations, the Belgian study sequenced only CD4+CD45RO+ memory cells. A median bootstrapped AUC of approximately 0.95 with a 95% CI of 0.76-1.00 was achieved on the Belgian cohort by the original-framework classifier. For CMV serostatus prediction, a median bootstrapped AUC of about 0.94 was reached with the original framework, and a median bootstrapped AUC of about 0.89 was reached with a US-trained random forest. The results were read as suggesting that the CMV-associated TCR signature is, for the most part, present in the CD4+ memory repertoire.

Single viable CD3+CD4+CD8-CD45RO+ cells were sorted as memory CD4+ T cells on a FACSAria II. To determine CMV serostatus, a Roche Elecsys assay was used that detects serum IgG against CMV pp150, pp28, p38 and p52. Following thawing, total CD4+ T cells were enriched through positive selection using CD4 magnetic microbeads. The samples came from a different study that was designed specifically to examine the CD4+ T cell memory repertoire. Peripheral blood mononuclear cells were isolated and cryopreserved according to standard operating procedures, and serum was stored at -80 degrees C. The staining relied on CD3-PerCP (BW264/56), CD4-APC (RPA-T4), CD45RO-PE (UCHT1) and CD8-Pacific Orange (3B5) antibodies, and Sytox blue was used to exclude non-viable cells. The Quick-DNA Microprep Kit was used to extract genomic DNA from the sorted cells. Amplification of TCRbeta DNA was done with the immunoSEQ hsTCRbeta kit, following the protocol from the manufacturer. An Illumina MiSeq instrument was used to sequence the TCRbeta libraries. Regarding the original processing steps: Removing out-of-frame sequences left about 2,300,000 distinct TCRbeta sequences, an average of around 62,000 per individual. Each individual was scored using the number of around 150 previously reported CMV-associated TCRbeta sequences that the individual carried and the total number of productive distinct TCRbeta sequences. A beta-binomial model was reimplemented in Python, and scikit-learn random forests with default parameters were trained on US cohort data. On the Belgian cohort, classifier performance was reported as the median AUC, along with percentile confidence intervals, across 10,000 bootstrap iterations. TCRdb carries this immuneACCESS record with in-frame sequences only. Its versions omit some clonotypes, under half of them owing to an unresolved V gene in the studies checked, with the rest unexplained. V and J calls and clone size follow that table, whereas D and trimming were derived from the DNA. Present in this sample are just under 40,000 clones, about 73% of which were seen just once. Roughly 0.8% of the sample comes from the top ten.

The origin of this receptor is an adult in good health and CMV-seronegative. Sequencing was done on a sample of memory CD4+ T cells from blood. The V and J genes are TRBV5-1 and TRBJ1-4, with no confident D gene call. The nucleotide sequence is TGCGCCAGCAGCTTCCAAGGTGGGAATGAAAAACTGTTTTTT. The encoded protein is CASSFQGGNEKLFF.